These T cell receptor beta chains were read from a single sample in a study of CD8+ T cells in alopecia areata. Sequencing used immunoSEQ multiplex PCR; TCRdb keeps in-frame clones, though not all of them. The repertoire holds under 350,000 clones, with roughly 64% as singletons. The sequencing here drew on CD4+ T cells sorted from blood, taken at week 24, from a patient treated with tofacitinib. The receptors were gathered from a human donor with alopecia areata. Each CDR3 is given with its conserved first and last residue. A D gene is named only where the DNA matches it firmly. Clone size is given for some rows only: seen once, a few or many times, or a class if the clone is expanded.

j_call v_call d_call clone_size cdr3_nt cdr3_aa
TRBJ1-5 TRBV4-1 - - TGCGCCAGCAGCCAAGGGCAGGGCTTCAATCAGCCCCAGCATTTT CASSQGQGFNQPQHF
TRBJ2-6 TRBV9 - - TGTGCTAGTACGTATCCTGGGGCCAACGTCCTGACTTTC CASTYPGANVLTF
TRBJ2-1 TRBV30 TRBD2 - TGTGCCTGGGGCACCGGACTAGCGGGCAATGAGCAGTTCTTC CAWGTGLAGNEQFF
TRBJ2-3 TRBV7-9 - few TGTGCCAGCAGCTTAGTAAGCCCTAGCTCAGATACGCAGTATTTT CASSLVSPSSDTQYF
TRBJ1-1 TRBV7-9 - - TGTGCCAGCAGCTTAGAAGTTCAGAACACTGAAGCTTTCTTT CASSLEVQNTEAFF
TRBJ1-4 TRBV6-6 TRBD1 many TGTGCCACCAACCGGGACAGGGATCAAAAACTGTTTTTT CATNRDRDQKLFF
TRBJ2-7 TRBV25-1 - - TGTGCCAGCAGTGAATTCGGTCAGTCCTACGAGCAGTACTTC CASSEFGQSYEQYF
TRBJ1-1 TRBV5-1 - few TGCGCCAGCAGCTTGCTACAGATGAACACTGAAGCTTTCTTT CASSLLQMNTEAFF
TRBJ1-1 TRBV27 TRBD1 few TGTGCCAGCAGACGTCGGGACAGGGCTTTCTTT CASRRRDRAFF
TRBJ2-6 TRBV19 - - TGTGCCAGTAAGGTAGACGGAGCCTCTGGGGCCAACGTCCTGACTTTC CASKVDGASGANVLTF
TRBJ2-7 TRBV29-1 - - TGCAGCTGCCTACTTGACAGCAGTTTTCCCTACGAGCAGTACTTC CSCLLDSSFPYEQYF
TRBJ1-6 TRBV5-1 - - TGCGCCAGCAGCTACCGGGACCATAATTCACCCCTCCACTTT CASSYRDHNSPLHF
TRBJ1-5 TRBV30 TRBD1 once TGTGCCTGGAAAGGACAGGGCGGCAATCAGCCCCAGCATTTT CAWKGQGGNQPQHF
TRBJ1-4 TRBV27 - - TGTGCCAGCAGTAAGGACAACTATAATGAAAAACTGTTTTTT CASSKDNYNEKLFF
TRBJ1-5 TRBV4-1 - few TGCGCCAGCAGCCATCTAGAGAAACGTCAGCCCCAGCATTTT CASSHLEKRQPQHF
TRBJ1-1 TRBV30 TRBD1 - TGTGCCTGGAGTCGTAGCCGGACAGGGGTTAACACTGAAGCTTTCTTT CAWSRSRTGVNTEAFF
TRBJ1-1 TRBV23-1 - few TGCGCCAGCCCCTTTAGGGACACTGAAGCTTTCTTT CASPFRDTEAFF
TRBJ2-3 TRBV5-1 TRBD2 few TGCGCCAGCAGCTTGGGACCACTAGCGGGGAGAAGGGCAGATACGCAGTATTTT CASSLGPLAGRRADTQYF
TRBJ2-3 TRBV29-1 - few TGCAGCGTTGCCGGGGTACTCACAGATACGCAGTATTTT CSVAGVLTDTQYF
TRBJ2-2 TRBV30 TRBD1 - TGTGCCTGGAGTGGACAGGGGAACACCGGGGAGCTGTTTTTT CAWSGQGNTGELFF
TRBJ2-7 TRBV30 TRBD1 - TGTGCCTGGAGTCGGACAGGGGGGACCTACGAGCAGTACTTC CAWSRTGGTYEQYF
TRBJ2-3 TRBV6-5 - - TGTGCCAGCAGCACTGGGGGCGATACGCAGTATTTT CASSTGGDTQYF
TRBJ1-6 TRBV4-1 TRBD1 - TGCGCCAGCAGCCAGCCGACGACAGGGGGAAGGTCACCCCTCCACTTT CASSQPTTGGRSPLHF
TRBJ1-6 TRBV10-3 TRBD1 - TGTGCCATCAGTGAGGAACAGGGGGCTTCACCCCTCCACTTT CAISEEQGASPLHF
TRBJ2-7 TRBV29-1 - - TGCAGCGTTGAAGGCAGAACAGGGCCGTATCCCTACGAGCAGTACTTC CSVEGRTGPYPYEQYF
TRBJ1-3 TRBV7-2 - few TGTGCCAGCAGCTTAGGGGTAACTGGAAACACCATATATTTT CASSLGVTGNTIYF
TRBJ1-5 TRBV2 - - TGTGCCAGCAGTCCCGACGCTCGGGGGCCCCAGCATTTT CASSPDARGPQHF
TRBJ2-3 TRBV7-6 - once TGTGCCAGCAGCCTTGGCGGGAACGCAGATACGCAGTATTTT CASSLGGNADTQYF
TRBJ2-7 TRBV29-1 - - TGCAGCGTCGCAGGGGGGGAGCAGTACTTC CSVAGGEQYF
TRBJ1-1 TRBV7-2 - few TGTGCCAGCAGCTTGCAGGTGGGCGCGACTGAAGCTTTCTTT CASSLQVGATEAFF
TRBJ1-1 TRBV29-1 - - TGCAGCGTTGAGGAGTGGGGCCAGGGGGCTTTCTTT CSVEEWGQGAFF
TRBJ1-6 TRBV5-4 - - TGTGCCAGCAGCTTGGGACAGGATGGGACACCCCTCCACTTT CASSLGQDGTPLHF
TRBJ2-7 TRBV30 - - TGTGCCTGGAGTATAGGACGGGGAACCGAGCAGTACTTC CAWSIGRGTEQYF